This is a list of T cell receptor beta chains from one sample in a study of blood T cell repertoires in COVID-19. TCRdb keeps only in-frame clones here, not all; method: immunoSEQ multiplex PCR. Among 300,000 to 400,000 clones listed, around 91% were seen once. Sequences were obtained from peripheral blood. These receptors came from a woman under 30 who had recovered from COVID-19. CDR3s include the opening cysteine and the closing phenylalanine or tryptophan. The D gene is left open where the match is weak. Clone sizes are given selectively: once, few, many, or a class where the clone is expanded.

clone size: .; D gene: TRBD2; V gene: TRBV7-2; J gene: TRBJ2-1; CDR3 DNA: TGTGCCAGCAGCCCCCTGGGAGCGGGAGTACCCAATGAGCAGTTCTTC; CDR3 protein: CASSPLGAGVPNEQFF
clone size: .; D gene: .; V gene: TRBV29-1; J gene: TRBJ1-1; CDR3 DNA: TGCAGCGTGGCCGGGACACTCCCGAACACTGAAGCTTTCTTT; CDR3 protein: CSVAGTLPNTEAFF
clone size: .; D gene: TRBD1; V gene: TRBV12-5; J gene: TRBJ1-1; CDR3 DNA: TGTGCTAGTGGTTTGAAACTAAGCCCTGACAGGGGGGTCACTGAAGCTTTCTTT; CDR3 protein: CASGLKLSPDRGVTEAFF
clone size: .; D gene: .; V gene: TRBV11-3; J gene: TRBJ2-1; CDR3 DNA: TGTGCCAGCAGGGATCGTACTAGATTGGCTGAGCAGTTCTTC; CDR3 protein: CASRDRTRLAEQFF
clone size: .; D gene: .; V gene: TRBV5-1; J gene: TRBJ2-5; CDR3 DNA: TGCGCCAGCAGCTTGGGGCGCGGGAACACTCAAGAGACCCAGTACTTC; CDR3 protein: CASSLGRGNTQETQYF
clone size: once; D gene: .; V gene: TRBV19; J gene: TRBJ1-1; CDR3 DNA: TGTGCCAGCACAGAACAGGGTTCAGGGACTGAAGCTTTCTTT; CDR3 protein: CASTEQGSGTEAFF
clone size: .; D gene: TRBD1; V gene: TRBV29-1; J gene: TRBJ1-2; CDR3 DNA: TGCAGCGTACCGGGACAGGTTGACTATGGCTACACCTTC; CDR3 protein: CSVPGQVDYGYTF
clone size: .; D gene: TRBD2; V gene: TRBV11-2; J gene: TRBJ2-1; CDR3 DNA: TGTGCCAGCAGCTCTGGACTAGCGGGTCCTGAGCAGTTCTTC; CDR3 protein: CASSSGLAGPEQFF
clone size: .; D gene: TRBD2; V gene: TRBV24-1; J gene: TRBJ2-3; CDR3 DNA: TGTGCCACCAGTGATTTCGACCCGAAAGCGGGAAAGCTTCTAGATACGCAGTATTTT; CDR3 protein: CATSDFDPKAGKLLDTQYF
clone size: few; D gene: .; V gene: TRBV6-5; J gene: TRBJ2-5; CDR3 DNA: TGTGCCAGCAGTCCCGTACAGGGCTTAGAGACCCAGTACTTC; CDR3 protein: CASSPVQGLETQYF
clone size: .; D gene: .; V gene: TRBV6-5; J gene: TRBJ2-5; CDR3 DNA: TGTGCCAGCAGCGCCCTGACAAGACAAGAGACCCAGTACTTC; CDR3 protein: CASSALTRQETQYF
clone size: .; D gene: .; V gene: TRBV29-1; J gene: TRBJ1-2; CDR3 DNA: TGCAGCGTTGAAACATCCCTGGGGGGGCGCCTCTATGGCTACACCTTC; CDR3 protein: CSVETSLGGRLYGYTF
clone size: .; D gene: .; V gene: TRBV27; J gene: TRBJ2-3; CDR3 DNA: TGTGCCAGCAGTTCCCCGCGGGGCTCTTCAGATACGCAGTATTTT; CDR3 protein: CASSSPRGSSDTQYF
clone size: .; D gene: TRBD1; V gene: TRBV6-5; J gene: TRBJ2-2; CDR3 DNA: TGTGCCAGCAGACAGGCAGCAGGGGGCTCCGGGGAGCTGTTTTTT; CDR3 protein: CASRQAAGGSGELFF
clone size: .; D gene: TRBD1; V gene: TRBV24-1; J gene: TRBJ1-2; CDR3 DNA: TGTGCCACCAGTGATCCCCGGACAGGAAACCATGGCTACACCTTC; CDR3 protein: CATSDPRTGNHGYTF
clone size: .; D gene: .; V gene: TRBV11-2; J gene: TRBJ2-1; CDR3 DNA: TGTGCCAGCAGCTTAGATGGGAAGCGGATCTCCTACAATGAGCAGTTCTTC; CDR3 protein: CASSLDGKRISYNEQFF
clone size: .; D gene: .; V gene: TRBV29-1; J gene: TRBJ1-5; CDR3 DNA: TGCAGCGTCGCGGGGGGGCCGGGACAGCCCCAGCATTTT; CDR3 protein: CSVAGGPGQPQHF
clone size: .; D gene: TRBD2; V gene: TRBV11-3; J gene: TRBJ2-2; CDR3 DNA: TGTGCCAGCAGCCCTCGGGCTAGCGGGGACGGGGAGCTGTTTTTT; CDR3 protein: CASSPRASGDGELFF
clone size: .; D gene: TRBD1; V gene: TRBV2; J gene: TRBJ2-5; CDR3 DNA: TGTGCCAGCAGTGAAGACAGGGGGCGTGGGGAGACCCAGTACTTC; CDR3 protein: CASSEDRGRGETQYF
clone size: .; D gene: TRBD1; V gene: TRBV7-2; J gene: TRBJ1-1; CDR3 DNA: TGTGCCAGCAGCAGACGACAGGGATCCGAAGCTTTCTTT; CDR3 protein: CASSRRQGSEAFF
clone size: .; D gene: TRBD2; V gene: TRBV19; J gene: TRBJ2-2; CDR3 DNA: TGTGCCAGTAGTCCCGGACTAGGCGCCGGGGAGCTGTTTTTT; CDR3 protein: CASSPGLGAGELFF
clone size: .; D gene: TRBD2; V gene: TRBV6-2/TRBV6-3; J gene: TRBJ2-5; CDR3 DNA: TGTGCCAGCAGTTACCTTCTAGCGGGAGAAGAGACCCAGTACTTC; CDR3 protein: CASSYLLAGEETQYF
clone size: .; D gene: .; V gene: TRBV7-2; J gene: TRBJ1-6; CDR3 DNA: TGTGCCAGCAGCGATCCCGCCCTCCCAGTTAATTCACCCCTCCACTTT; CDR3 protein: CASSDPALPVNSPLHF
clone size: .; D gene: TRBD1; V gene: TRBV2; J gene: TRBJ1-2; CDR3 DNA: TGTGCCAGCGGCTTAAACAGGGGGCTGGGCTACACCTTC; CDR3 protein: CASGLNRGLGYTF
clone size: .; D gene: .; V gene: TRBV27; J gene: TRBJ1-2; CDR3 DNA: TGTGCCAGCAGGAAAAGTCTAGATAACTATGGCTACACCTTC; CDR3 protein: CASRKSLDNYGYTF
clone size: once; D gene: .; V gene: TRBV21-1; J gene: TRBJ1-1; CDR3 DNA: TGTGCCAGCACCCTAATCGGGCAGGGAATTGGGTGGGGCACTGAAGCTTTCTTT; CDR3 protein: CASTLIGQGIGWGTEAFF
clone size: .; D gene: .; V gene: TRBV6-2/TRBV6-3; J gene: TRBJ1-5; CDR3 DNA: TGTGCCAGCAGCGACAGAAGCAATCAGCCCCAGCATTTT; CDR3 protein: CASSDRSNQPQHF
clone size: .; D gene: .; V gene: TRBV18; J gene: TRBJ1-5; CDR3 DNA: TGTGCCAGCTCACCGGAGGGGCATAACGGCCAGCCCCAGCATTTT; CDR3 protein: CASSPEGHNGQPQHF
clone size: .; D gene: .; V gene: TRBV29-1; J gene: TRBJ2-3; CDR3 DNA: TGCAGCGTTAACATAGTCGGGACTAGCACAGATACGCAGTATTTT; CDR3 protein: CSVNIVGTSTDTQYF
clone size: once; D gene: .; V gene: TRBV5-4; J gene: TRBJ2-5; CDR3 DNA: TGTGCCAGCAGCCCAAATCAGGGGAAAGAGACCCAGTACTTC; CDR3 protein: CASSPNQGKETQYF
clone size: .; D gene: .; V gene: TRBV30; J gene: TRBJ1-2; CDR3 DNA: TGTGCCTGGAGCGATACGGACAGTAGCTATGGCTACACCTTC; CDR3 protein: CAWSDTDSSYGYTF
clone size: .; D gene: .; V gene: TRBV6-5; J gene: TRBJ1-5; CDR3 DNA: TGTGCCGCCTGGGGGGGCGTGTACAATCAGCCCCAGCATTTT; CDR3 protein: CAAWGGVYNQPQHF
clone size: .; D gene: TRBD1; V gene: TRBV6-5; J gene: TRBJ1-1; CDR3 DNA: TGTGCCTGTACAGGGGGCTATAACACTGAAGCTTTCTTT; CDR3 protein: CACTGGYNTEAFF
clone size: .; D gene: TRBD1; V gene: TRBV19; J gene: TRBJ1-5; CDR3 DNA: TGTGCCAGTAGTACCTCGGAGGGGGCCGGGAATCAGCCCCAGCATTTT; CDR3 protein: CASSTSEGAGNQPQHF
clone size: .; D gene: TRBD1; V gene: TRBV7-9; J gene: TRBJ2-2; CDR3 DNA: TGTGCCAGCAGCACCGACAGGGAGTTATCGGCCGGGGAGCTGTTTTTT; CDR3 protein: CASSTDRELSAGELFF
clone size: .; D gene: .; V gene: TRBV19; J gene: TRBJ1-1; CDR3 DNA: TGTGCCACCTCCGCCGCGCAAGCGGGCACTGAAGCTTTCTTT; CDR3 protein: CATSAAQAGTEAFF
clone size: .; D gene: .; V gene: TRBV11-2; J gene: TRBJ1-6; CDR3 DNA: TGTGCCAGCAGCCCCTTCACAGCACTCTATAATTCACCCCTCCACTTT; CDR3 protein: CASSPFTALYNSPLHF
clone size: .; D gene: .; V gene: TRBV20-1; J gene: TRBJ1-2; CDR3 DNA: TGCAGTGCTCTCCAGGGCTATGGCTACACCTTC; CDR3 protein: CSALQGYGYTF
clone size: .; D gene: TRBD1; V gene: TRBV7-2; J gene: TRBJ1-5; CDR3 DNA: TGTGCCAGCAGCTCCGGACAGGGCAATCAGCCCCAGCATTTT; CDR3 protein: CASSSGQGNQPQHF
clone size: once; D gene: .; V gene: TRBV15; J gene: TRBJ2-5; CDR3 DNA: TGTGCCACCAGCAGACAGGGTTGGAAGACCCAGTACTTC; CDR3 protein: CATSRQGWKTQYF
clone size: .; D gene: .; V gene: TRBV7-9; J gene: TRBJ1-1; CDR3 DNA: TGTGCCAGCAGCTTAACGGGCACTGAAGCTTTCTTT; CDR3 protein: CASSLTGTEAFF
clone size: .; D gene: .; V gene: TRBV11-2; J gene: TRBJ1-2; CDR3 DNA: TGTGCCAGCAGCTTCGGACAGAAGTATGGCTACACCTTC; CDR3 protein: CASSFGQKYGYTF
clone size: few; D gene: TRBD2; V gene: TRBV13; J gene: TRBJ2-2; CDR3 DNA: TGTGCCAGCAGCGCGGGACTAGCGGGAGTACTGGCCGGGGAGCTGTTTTTT; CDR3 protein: CASSAGLAGVLAGELFF
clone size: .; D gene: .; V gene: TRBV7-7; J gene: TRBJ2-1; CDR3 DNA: TGTGCCAGCAGCTTAGACCGAGCCGGTGAGCAGTTCTTC; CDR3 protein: CASSLDRAGEQFF
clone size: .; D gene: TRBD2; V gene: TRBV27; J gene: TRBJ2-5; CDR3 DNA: TGTGCCAGCAGTCCGCTAGCGGGAGCGGAGACCCAGTACTTC; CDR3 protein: CASSPLAGAETQYF